The 25 T cell receptor beta chains given below trace back to one sample, sequenced in a study of blood T cell repertoires in COVID-19 (dated by TCRdb to 2019 to 2021). Receptors were amplified or captured by the immunoSEQ multiplex PCR assay. The table comes from immuneACCESS by way of TCRdb, which keeps in-frame sequences with V and J called. Part of the clones is missing from these tables; in studies checked, under half for an unresolved V gene and the rest for unknown reasons. This sample is represented by about 45,000 clones; approximately 86% of them were singletons. The ten largest clones represent about 4.9% of the sample. Material for sequencing was peripheral blood. The source of these receptors is a man aged 50-59 years with active COVID-19.

The chain couples TRBV6-2 or TRBV6-3 to TRBJ1-2, with 7 bases aligning to TRBD1. In germline, CDR1 is MNHEY, CDR2 SVGEGT. The CDR3 runs to 14 residues. The V segment lost 5 bases and the J segment 4 bases; nucleotides outside the gene matches: 7. The CDR3 reads CASSPSGQSYGYTF. The CDR3 DNA follows: TGTGCCAGCAGTCCATCGGGACAGAGCTATGGCTACACCTTC.

This chain joins TRBV6-4 and TRBJ2-1; 14 bases are a match to TRBD2. The germline CDR1 and CDR2 sequences are MRHNA and SNTAGT. The CDR3 spans 14 residues. V trimming: 6 bases; J trimming: 9 bases; junction bases outside the gene matches: 4. CDR3 residues: CASSGLAGGSEQFF. The CDR3 DNA follows: TGTGCCAGCAGCGGACTAGCGGGAGGTAGTGAGCAGTTCTTC.

The V call is TRBV4-2, the J call TRBJ1-2, with D possibly being TRBD1 (6 bases). Germline CDR1 and CDR2: LGHNA and YNFKEQ. Trimming cost V 0 bases and J 2 bases, with 7 bases left between them. This CDR3 comprises 14 residues. The CDR3 coding sequence is TGTGCCAGCAGCCAAGAGCAGGGGAACTATGGCTACACCTTC. Its protein product is CASSQEQGNYGYTF.

This clone has a handful of counts. CDR3 region: CASSYSGQGMGNTIYF. CDR3 nucleotide sequence: TGTGCCAGCAGTTACTCGGGACAGGGGATGGGAAACACCATATATTTT. The chain uses TRBV6-5 and TRBJ1-3; 10 bases agree with TRBD1. The CDR3 extends over 16 amino acids. Germline values: CDR1 MNHEY, CDR2 SVGAGI. Losses at the gene ends were 0 bases for V and 4 bases for J; bases not matched to a gene: 3.

The chain's CDR3 is CASSPRKTTTDTQYF. CDR3 coding DNA: TGTGCCAGCAGCCCCAGGAAGACCACCACAGATACGCAGTATTTT. The gene calls are TRBV11-3 and TRBJ2-3; D not certain. Trimming took off 5 bases at V and 2 bases at J, with 14 bases between the two ends. Germline loops: CDR1 SGHNT, CDR2 YENEEA. The CDR3 sequence is 15 residues long.

The V gene is TRBV6-6, the J gene TRBJ1-2; D is ambiguous. The ends were cut back, 4 bases at V and 4 bases at J, with 10 bases in the middle. This CDR3 region has 13 residues. Germline values: CDR1 MNHNY, CDR2 SVGAGI (reference sequence). The CDR3 loop reads CASSFNNPYGYTF. The CDR3 nucleotides are TGTGCCAGCAGTTTTAACAACCCCTATGGCTACACCTTC.

The chain carries TRBV2 and TRBJ2-5; D perhaps matches TRBD2 (6 bases). The CDR3 totals 15 residues. Germline V gene lookup returns CDR1 SNHLY and CDR2 FYNNEI. V was clipped by 6 bases and J by 10 bases, with 24 bases between them. The CDR3 DNA is TGTGCCAGCAGATTAGGTAGCGGTGCCCGGGGAGACCAGTACTTC. Protein: CASRLGSGARGDQYF.

The V call is TRBV7-2, the J call TRBJ1-1; TRBD1 might be the D (6 bases). V gave up 5 bases and J gave up 1 base, with 11 bases separating them. The CDR3 has 14 amino acids. Germline lookup yields CDR1 SGHTA and CDR2 FQGNSA. The CDR3 DNA sequence: TGTGCCAGCAGCCCCCAGGACAGGAACACTGAAGCTTTCTTT. Translated: CASSPQDRNTEAFF. Using reference TRBV7-2 and TRBJ1-1 for the parts outside the CDR3, the full variable domain is GAGVSQSPSNKVTEKGKDVELRCDPISGHTALYWYRQSLGQGLEFLIYFQGNSAPDKSGLPSDRFSAERTGGSVSTLTIQRTQQEDSAVYLCASSPQDRNTEAFFGQGTRLTVV.

J is TRBJ2-1 and V is TRBV4-3; TRBD2 agrees at 7 bases. The V and J ends lost 0 bases and 6 bases, in that order; junction bases with no gene match: 11. This CDR3 is built from 17 residues. Germline CDR1 and CDR2: LGHNA and YSLEER. CDR3: CASSQEASGIGSNEQFF. The DNA for the CDR3 is TGCGCCAGCAGCCAAGAGGCAAGCGGGATAGGTAGCAATGAGCAGTTCTTC.

By share, this clone ranks as medium-sized. This chain links TRBV4-2 with TRBJ2-1, with 9 nucleotides matching TRBD1. CDR1 and CDR2 from the germline V gene are LGHNA and YNFKEQ. The length of the CDR3 is 14 residues. V was clipped by 4 bases and J by 6 bases; unmatched bases: 4. Here the CDR3 reads CASSLGTGFNEQFF. DNA of the CDR3: TGTGCCAGCAGCCTAGGGACAGGGTTCAATGAGCAGTTCTTC.

This chain uses TRBV19 with TRBJ2-1; D gene unclear. Germline V CDR1 and CDR2: LNHDA, SQIVND (reference sequence). The CDR3 consists of 13 residues. Trimming removed 3 bases at V and 1 base at J, with 4 bases between. The CDR3 DNA follows: TGTGCCAGTAGTATTCCTTCCTACAATGAGCAGTTCTTC. Its translation is CASSIPSYNEQFF. Full variable domain (outside the CDR3, taken from reference TRBV19 and TRBJ2-1): DGGITQSPKYLFRKEGQNVTLSCEQNLNHDAMYWYRQDPGQGLRLIYYSQIVNDFQKGDIAEGYSVSREKKESFPLTVTSAQKNPTAFYLCASSIPSYNEQFFGPGTRLTVL.

The V and J genes are TRBV27 and TRBJ2-3; D possibly corresponds to TRBD2 (5 bases). Germline V gives CDR1 MNHEY, CDR2 SMNVEV (reference sequence). CDR3 length: 15 amino acids. V dropped 5 bases and J dropped 7 bases, with 19 bases sitting between them. In DNA, the CDR3 is TGTGCCAGCAGTCCCTCCATTAGCGTTGGGAATACGCAGTATTTT. It is translated as CASSPSISVGNTQYF.

The chain links TRBV9 to TRBJ2-5, with D maybe TRBD1 (6 bases). Per the germline V gene, CDR1 is SGDLS and CDR2 is YYNGEE. This CDR3 spans 15 amino acids. V lost 3 bases to trimming and J lost 2 bases, with 14 bases between them. The CDR3 sequence is CASSGLKGQQETQYF. CDR3 bases: TGTGCCAGCAGCGGATTAAAGGGACAACAAGAGACCCAGTACTTC.

This clone came up many times. The rearrangement links TRBV4-1 to TRBJ2-7; tentatively, D is TRBD1 (5 bases). V was trimmed by 3 bases and J by 1 base, leaving 7 bases between them. Germline CDR1 reads MGHRA; CDR2 reads YSYEKL. The CDR3 sequence is 13 residues long. CDR3 DNA sequence: TGCGCCAGCAGCCAGGACAATTCCTACGAGCAGTACTTC. Translated, it gives CASSQDNSYEQYF.

V and J are TRBV10-3 and TRBJ2-1; no definite D call. Looked up from germline, CDR1 is ENHRY and CDR2 is SYGVKD. The length of the CDR3 is 13 residues. Deletions cut 2 bases from V and 5 bases from J, with 7 bases between. CDR3 in amino acids: CAISEGENNEQFF. The DNA of the CDR3 is TGTGCCATCAGTGAGGGAGAAAACAATGAGCAGTTCTTC.

This clone has more than one count but fewer than ten. This chain links TRBV12-3 or TRBV12-4 with TRBJ2-1, with a tentative D call TRBD1 (5 bases). The CDR3 is 13 residues long. Trimming removed 2 bases from V and 9 bases from J, with 11 bases in between. The CDR3 region has the DNA TGTGCCAGCAGTTTAATAGGGGTCGGTGAGCAGTTCTTC. Translated: CASSLIGVGEQFF.

This chain joins TRBV5-1 and TRBJ1-2, with D possibly being TRBD1 (5 bases). Trimming took off 0 bases at V and 6 bases at J, with 18 bases between the two ends. The germline CDR1 and CDR2 sequences are SGHRS and YFSETQ. There are 16 residues in the CDR3. CDR3 DNA sequence: TGCGCCAGCAGCTTGGATCATGCAGGGAATTTCGATGGCTACACCTTC. Its protein is CASSLDHAGNFDGYTF.

The CDR3 DNA sequence: TGTGCCAGCAGTGGGGTTTGGGGGGGGTTCAATGAGCAGTTCTTC. This sequence encodes CASSGVWGGFNEQFF. The V call is TRBV27, the J call TRBJ2-1; 7 bases agree with TRBD2. In germline, CDR1 is MNHEY, CDR2 SMNVEV (reference sequence). Trimming took 5 bases from V and 6 from J; bases not matched to a gene: 10. The CDR3 is 15 residues long.

This rearrangement joins TRBV6-5 to TRBJ2-3; 7 positions match TRBD1. CDR1 and CDR2 (germline): MNHEY, SVGAGI. Trimming at V came to 6 bases and at J to 3 bases, leaving 6 bases not matched to a gene. CDR3 length: 14 amino acids. CDR3 residues: CASSRRTGTDTQYF. CDR3 bases: TGTGCCAGCAGCAGACGGACAGGAACAGATACGCAGTATTTT.

This chain joins TRBV3-1 (or the pseudogene TRBV3-2) and TRBJ2-5; TRBD1 matches 7 bases. The CDR3 extends over 14 amino acids. After removal of 5 bases from V and 4 bases from J, the junction contained 7 bases not matched to a gene. Per germline, CDR1 LGHDT and CDR2 YNNKEL (reference sequence). The DNA for the CDR3 is TGTGCCAGCAGCAAAGGGGGCGGCCGAGAGACCCAGTACTTC. Translated, it gives CASSKGGGRETQYF.

The chain employs TRBV4-3 and TRBJ1-2; D gene ambiguous. This CDR3 is built from 14 residues. Germline V gene data show CDR1 as LGHNA and CDR2 as YSLEER. V was clipped by 0 bases and J by 3 bases, with 8 bases between them. The CDR3 sequence is CASSQDLRDYGYTF. CDR3 bases: TGCGCCAGCAGCCAAGATTTACGGGACTATGGCTACACCTTC.

The CDR3, as DNA: TGTGCCAGCAGTTCCGGGACAGCGAGCACAGATACGCAGTATTTT. Its protein product is CASSSGTASTDTQYF. The chain is built from TRBV2 and TRBJ2-3; 7 bases line up with TRBD1. The V and J ends lost 5 bases and 0 bases, in that order; junction bases with no gene match: 5. Germline V gene lookup returns CDR1 SNHLY and CDR2 FYNNEI. The CDR3 is 15 residues long.

A single count supports this clone. The chain couples TRBV24-1 to TRBJ2-1; the match to TRBD1 covers 9 bases. The CDR3 has 15 amino acids. The germline CDR1 and CDR2 sequences are KGHDR and SFDVKD. Trimming removed 3 bases from V and 8 bases from J; junction bases left unmatched: 7. The CDR3 loop is CATSDPGTGIDEQFF. In nucleotides, the CDR3 is TGTGCCACCAGTGATCCCGGGACAGGGATCGATGAGCAGTTCTTC.

The chain links TRBV4-3 to TRBJ2-1; D perhaps matches TRBD1 (5 bases). The length of the CDR3 is 14 residues. Germline-derived CDR1 and CDR2 are LGHNA and YSLEER. V dropped 4 bases and J dropped 4 bases, with 11 bases sitting between them. Here the CDR3 reads CASSLTTEYNEQFF. The CDR3 region has the DNA TGCGCCAGCAGCCTCACGACAGAATACAATGAGCAGTTCTTC.

For this clone: Other nucleotide sequences in the sample specify the same CDR3. This chain joins TRBV5-1 and TRBJ1-1; TRBD1 might be the D (5 bases). The CDR3 consists of 13 residues. In germline, CDR1 is SGHRS, CDR2 YFSETQ. Trimming took 0 bases from V and 5 from J, leaving 8 bases between them. For the CDR3, the DNA is TGCGCCAGCAGCTTGGAGGGGAGGACTGAAGCTTTCTTT. Amino acid sequence: CASSLEGRTEAFF.